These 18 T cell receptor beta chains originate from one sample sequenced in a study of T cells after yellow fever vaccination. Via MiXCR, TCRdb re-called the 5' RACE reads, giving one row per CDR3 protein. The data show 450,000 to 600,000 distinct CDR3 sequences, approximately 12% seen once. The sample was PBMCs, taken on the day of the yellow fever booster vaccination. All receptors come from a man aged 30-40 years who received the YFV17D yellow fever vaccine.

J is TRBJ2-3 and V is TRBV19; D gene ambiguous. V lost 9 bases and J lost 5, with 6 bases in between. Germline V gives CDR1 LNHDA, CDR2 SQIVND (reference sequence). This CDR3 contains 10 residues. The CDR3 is CASGLDTQYF. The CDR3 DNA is TGTGCCAGCGGGTTAGATACGCAGTATTTT.

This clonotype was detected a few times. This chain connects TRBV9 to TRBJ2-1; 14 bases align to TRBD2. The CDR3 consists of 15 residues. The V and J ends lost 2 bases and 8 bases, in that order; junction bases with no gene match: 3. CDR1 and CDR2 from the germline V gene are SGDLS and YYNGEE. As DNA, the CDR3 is TGTGCCAGCAGCGTCGGGACTAGCGGGAGCTATGAGCAGTTCTTC. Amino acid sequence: CASSVGTSGSYEQFF.

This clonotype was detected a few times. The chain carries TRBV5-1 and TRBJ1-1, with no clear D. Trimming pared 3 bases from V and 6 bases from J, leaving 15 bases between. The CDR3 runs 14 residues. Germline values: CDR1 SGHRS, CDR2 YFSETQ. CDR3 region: CASSSEIGRAEAFF. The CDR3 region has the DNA TGCGCCAGCAGCTCGGAGATCGGGAGGGCTGAAGCTTTCTTT.

CDR3 protein: CSARDYEGQGAGKQFF. The CDR3 DNA is TGCAGTGCTAGAGATTACGAGGGACAGGGGGCTGGGAAGCAGTTCTTC. The chain recombines TRBV20-1 with TRBJ2-1; 12 bases are shared with TRBD1. V trimming: 0 bases; J trimming: 11 bases; junction bases outside the gene matches: 11. This CDR3 is built from 16 residues. Germline V CDR1 and CDR2: DFQATT, SNEGSKA (reference sequence).

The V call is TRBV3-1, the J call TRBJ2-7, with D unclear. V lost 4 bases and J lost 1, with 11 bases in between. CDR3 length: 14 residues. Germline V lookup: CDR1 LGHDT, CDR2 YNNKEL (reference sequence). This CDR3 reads CASSRVGASYEQYF. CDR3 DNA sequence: TGTGCCAGCAGCCGCGTTGGAGCATCCTACGAGCAGTACTTC.

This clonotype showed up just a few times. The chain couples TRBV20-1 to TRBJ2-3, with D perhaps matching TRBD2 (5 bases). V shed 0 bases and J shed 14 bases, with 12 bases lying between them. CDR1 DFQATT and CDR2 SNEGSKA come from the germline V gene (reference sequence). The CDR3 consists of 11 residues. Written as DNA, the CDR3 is TGCAGTGCTAGAGATGTGGAGGCACGGTATTTT. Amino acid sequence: CSARDVEARYF.

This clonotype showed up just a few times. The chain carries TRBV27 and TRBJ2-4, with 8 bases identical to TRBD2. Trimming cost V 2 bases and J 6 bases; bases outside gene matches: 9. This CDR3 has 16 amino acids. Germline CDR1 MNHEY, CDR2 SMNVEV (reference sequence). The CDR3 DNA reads TGTGCCAGCAGTTTAAGCATCCCGGGACTAGGAAACATTCAGTACTTC. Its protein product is CASSLSIPGLGNIQYF.

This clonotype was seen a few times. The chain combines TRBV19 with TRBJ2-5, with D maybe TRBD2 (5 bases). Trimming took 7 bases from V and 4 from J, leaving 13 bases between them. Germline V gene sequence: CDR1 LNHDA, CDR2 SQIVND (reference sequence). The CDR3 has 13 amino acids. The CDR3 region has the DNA TGTGCCAGTAAAGAGGGAATGGGAGAGACCCAGTACTTC. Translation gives CASKEGMGETQYF.

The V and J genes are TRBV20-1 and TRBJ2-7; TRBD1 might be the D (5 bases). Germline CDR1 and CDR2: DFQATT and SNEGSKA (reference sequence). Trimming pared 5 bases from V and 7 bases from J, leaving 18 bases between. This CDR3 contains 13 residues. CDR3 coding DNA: TGCAGTGCTGGGCCCCTCCAGGGTGGGGAGCAGTACTTC. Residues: CSAGPLQGGEQYF.

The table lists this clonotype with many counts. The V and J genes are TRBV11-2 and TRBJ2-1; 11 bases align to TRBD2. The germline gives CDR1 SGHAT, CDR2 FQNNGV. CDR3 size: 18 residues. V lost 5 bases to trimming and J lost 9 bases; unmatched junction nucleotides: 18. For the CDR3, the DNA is TGTGCCAGCAGCCCCACCTTCCTTAGCGGGAGGGCCCGGGGTGAGCAGTTCTTC. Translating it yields CASSPTFLSGRARGEQFF.

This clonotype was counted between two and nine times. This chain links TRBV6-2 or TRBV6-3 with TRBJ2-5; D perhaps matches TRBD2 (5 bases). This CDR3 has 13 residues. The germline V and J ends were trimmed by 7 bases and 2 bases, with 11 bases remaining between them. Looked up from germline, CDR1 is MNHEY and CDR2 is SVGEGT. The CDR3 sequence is CASKRASQETQYF. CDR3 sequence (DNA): TGTGCCAGCAAGAGGGCATCGCAAGAGACCCAGTACTTC.

In DNA form, the CDR3 reads TGTGCCAGCCGCGCCTCCCTCAATCTTCTAGCGGGAAGGGAGACCCAGTACTTC. Translated, it gives CASRASLNLLAGRETQYF. The rearrangement joins TRBV7-8 to TRBJ2-5; 9 bases line up with TRBD2. Germline lookup yields CDR1 SGHVS and CDR2 FQNEAQ. The CDR3 has 18 amino acids. The trim removed 8 bases at V and 5 bases at J, leaving 21 bases unmatched.

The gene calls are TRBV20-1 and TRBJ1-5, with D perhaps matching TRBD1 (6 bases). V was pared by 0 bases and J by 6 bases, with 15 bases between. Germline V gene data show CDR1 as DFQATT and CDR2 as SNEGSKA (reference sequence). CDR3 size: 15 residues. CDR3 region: CSARDLVQGPQPQHF. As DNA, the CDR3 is TGCAGTGCTAGAGATTTAGTACAGGGCCCTCAGCCCCAGCATTTT.

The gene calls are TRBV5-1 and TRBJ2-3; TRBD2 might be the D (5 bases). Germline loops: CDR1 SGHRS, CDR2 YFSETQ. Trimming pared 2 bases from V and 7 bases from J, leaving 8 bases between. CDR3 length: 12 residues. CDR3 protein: CASSFGEHTQYF. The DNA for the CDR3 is TGCGCCAGCAGCTTCGGGGAACATACGCAGTATTTT.

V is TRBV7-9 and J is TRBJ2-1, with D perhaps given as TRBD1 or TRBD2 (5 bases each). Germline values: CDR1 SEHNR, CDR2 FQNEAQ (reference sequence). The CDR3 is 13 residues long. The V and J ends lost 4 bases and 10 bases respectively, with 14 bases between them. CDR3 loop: CASSSRTDREQFF. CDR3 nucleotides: TGTGCCAGCAGCTCTCGGACTGACAGAGAGCAGTTCTTC.

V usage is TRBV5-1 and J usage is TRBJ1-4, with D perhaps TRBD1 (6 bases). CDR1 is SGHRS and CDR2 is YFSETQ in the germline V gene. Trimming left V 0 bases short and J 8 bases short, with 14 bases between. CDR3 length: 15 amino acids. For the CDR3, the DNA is TGCGCCAGCAGCTTGGGGACCAGGGGCGAGGAAAAACTGTTTTTT. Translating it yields CASSLGTRGEEKLFF.

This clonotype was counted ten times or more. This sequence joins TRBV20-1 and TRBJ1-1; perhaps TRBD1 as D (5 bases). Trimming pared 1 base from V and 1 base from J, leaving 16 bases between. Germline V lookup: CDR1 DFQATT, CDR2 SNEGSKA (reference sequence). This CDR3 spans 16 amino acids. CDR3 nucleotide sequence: TGCAGTGCTAGAGTCGGGCGGAGACAGACGAACACTGAAGCTTTCTTT. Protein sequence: CSARVGRRQTNTEAFF.

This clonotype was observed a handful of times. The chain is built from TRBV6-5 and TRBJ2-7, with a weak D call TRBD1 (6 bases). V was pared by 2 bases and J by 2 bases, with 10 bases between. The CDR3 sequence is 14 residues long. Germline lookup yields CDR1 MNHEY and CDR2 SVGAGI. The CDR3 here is CASSYPGAPYEQYF. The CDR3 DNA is TGTGCCAGCAGTTACCCAGGGGCCCCCTACGAGCAGTACTTC.